A selection of T cell receptor beta chains follows, all from one sample in a study of T-cell memory formation after mild COVID-19. TCRdb re-called the 5' RACE reads with MiXCR, one entry per CDR3 protein. The table includes hundreds of thousands of distinct CDR3 sequences, around 21% detected once. Sequenced: PBMCs or a T cell subset sorted from them (not recorded which). The source is an adult woman who had mild COVID-19 (a few samples of this study predate the infection). Cell type and time point are not known. The CDR3 runs from the conserved cysteine through the conserved F or W. Each record gives: V gene, clone size, D gene, J gene, CDR3 protein, CDR3 DNA. D genes are given only for firm matches. Where a row states a size, it is once, few, many or the class of an expanded clone; other rows omit it.

TRBV5-5	.	.	TRBJ1-5	CASSLYPTEVNQPQHF	TGTGCAAGCAGCTTGTACCCGACAGAGGTTAATCAGCCCCAGCATTTT
TRBV5-1	many	TRBD1	TRBJ1-5	CASSLAGPGGNQPQHF	TGCGCCAGCAGCTTGGCCGGGCCAGGGGGGAATCAGCCCCAGCATTTT
TRBV20-1	few	.	TRBJ2-7	CSARDSVVTIYEQYF	TGCAGTGCTAGAGATTCTGTCGTAACCATCTACGAGCAGTACTTC
TRBV7-7	few	.	TRBJ2-5	CASSRLGNPQTQYF	TGTGCTAGCAGCCGCCTGGGAAACCCACAGACCCAGTACTTC
TRBV7-9	.	.	TRBJ2-2	CASSFINTGELFF	TGTGCCAGCAGCTTCATAAACACCGGGGAGCTGTTTTTT
TRBV7-3	.	TRBD2	TRBJ2-3	CASSKATREGRGTDTQYF	TGTGCCAGCAGCAAAGCTACGCGGGAGGGCCGGGGGACAGATACGCAGTATTTT
TRBV12-3/TRBV12-4	few	.	TRBJ1-3	CASTSWASSGNTIYF	TGTGCCAGCACTTCATGGGCTTCCTCTGGAAACACCATATATTTT
TRBV6-2/TRBV6-3	.	.	TRBJ2-7	CASRTRTAPTYEQYF	TGTGCCAGCAGAACACGGACAGCACCTACCTACGAGCAGTACTTC
TRBV12-3/TRBV12-4	few	.	TRBJ2-7	CASSPTVGGESYEQYF	TGTGCCAGCAGCCCCACTGTGGGCGGGGAATCCTACGAGCAGTACTTC
TRBV4-3	few	.	TRBJ2-7	CASSFLVGNSYEQYF	TGCGCCAGCAGCTTTCTCGTCGGGAACTCCTACGAGCAGTACTTC
TRBV10-3	.	.	TRBJ2-7	CAIRSPGTVTYEQYF	TGTGCCATCAGATCACCAGGGACGGTGACCTACGAGCAGTACTTC
TRBV4-1	few	TRBD2	TRBJ2-3	CASSQDSVTSGNSDTQYF	TGCGCCAGCAGCCAAGATTCGGTGACTAGCGGGAACTCAGATACGCAGTATTTT
TRBV25-1	few	.	TRBJ1-5	CASSVGTLQHF	TGTGCCAGCAGTGTTGGAACGCTCCAGCATTTT
TRBV15	few	.	TRBJ2-7	CATSRDKGEQYF	TGTGCCACCAGCAGAGATAAGGGCGAGCAGTACTTC
TRBV30	.	.	TRBJ2-3	CAWILAADTQYF	TGTGCCTGGATACTAGCTGCAGATACGCAGTATTTT
TRBV5-1	.	TRBD2	TRBJ2-7	CASGPQRGANYEQYF	TGCGCCAGCGGACCCCAGCGGGGGGCAAACTACGAGCAGTACTTC
TRBV4-1	few	.	TRBJ1-2	CASSQIGGERYGYTF	TGCGCCAGCAGCCAAATCGGGGGAGAGCGGTATGGCTACACCTTC
TRBV10-3	few	TRBD2	TRBJ2-1	CAISGGSDALNEQFF	TGTGCCATCTCTGGCGGGAGCGATGCCCTCAATGAGCAGTTCTTC
TRBV19	few	TRBD2	TRBJ2-1	CASSVGLAQRQFF	TGTGCCAGTAGTGTGGGACTAGCGCAGAGGCAGTTCTTC
TRBV7-9	.	.	TRBJ2-3	CASSPSWVRWTDTQYF	TGTGCCAGCAGCCCCTCGTGGGTACGGTGGACAGATACGCAGTATTTT
TRBV6-2/TRBV6-3	few	.	TRBJ1-5	CASSYPGRREDQPQHF	TGTGCCAGCAGCTACCCCGGCCGCAGGGAGGATCAGCCCCAGCATTTT
TRBV19	few	.	TRBJ2-7	CASADSYEQYF	TGTGCCAGTGCCGACAGCTACGAGCAGTACTTC
TRBV20-1	.	TRBD2	TRBJ2-1	CSAAGGLSNEQFF	TGCAGTGCCGCGGGGGGGCTAAGCAATGAGCAGTTCTTC
TRBV7-2	.	.	TRBJ2-7	CASSSPQVNYEQYF	TGTGCCAGCAGCTCCCCCCAGGTGAACTACGAGCAGTACTTC
TRBV5-1	many	TRBD2	TRBJ2-1	CASSLGAGGSYNEQFF	TGTGCCAGCAGCTTAGGGGCGGGGGGCTCCTACAATGAGCAGTTCTTC
TRBV7-2	few	.	TRBJ2-1	CASSFYGSYNEQFF	TGTGCCAGCAGCTTTTACGGGTCCTACAATGAGCAGTTCTTC
TRBV19	.	.	TRBJ1-4	CASSIGPARAVNEKLFF	TGTGCCAGTAGTATCGGCCCAGCCCGGGCCGTGAATGAAAAACTGTTTTTT
TRBV7-8	few	.	TRBJ1-6	CASSWDSGKSPLHF	TGTGCCAGCAGCTGGGACTCCGGGAAGTCACCCCTCCACTTT
TRBV6-2/TRBV6-3	.	.	TRBJ2-7	CASSYVRVREQYF	TGTGCCAGCAGTTACGTCAGGGTCCGGGAGCAGTACTTC
TRBV12-3/TRBV12-4	few	TRBD2	TRBJ2-3	CASSLRTSGYSTDTQYF	TGTGCCAGCAGCCTTAGGACTAGCGGGTATAGCACAGATACGCAGTATTTT
TRBV7-2	.	TRBD2	TRBJ2-5	CASSPNSGGAAETQYF	TGTGCCAGCAGCCCAAATAGCGGGGGGGCGGCCGAGACCCAGTACTTC
TRBV10-3	.	TRBD2	TRBJ2-3	CAIKKGLAGDHSTDTQYF	TGTGCCATCAAGAAGGGACTAGCGGGAGACCATAGCACAGATACGCAGTATTTT
TRBV4-2	.	.	TRBJ2-7	CASSQEGGSASYEQYF	TGTGCCAGCAGCCAAGAAGGGGGTAGCGCCTCCTACGAGCAGTACTTC
TRBV10-2	few	.	TRBJ2-7	CASSESPIGGYEQYF	TGCGCCAGCAGTGAGAGTCCGATCGGAGGCTACGAGCAGTACTTC
TRBV12-3/TRBV12-4	.	TRBD1	TRBJ2-7	CASSLGQGAAYEQYF	TGTGCCAGCAGTTTGGGACAGGGCGCTGCCTACGAGCAGTACTTC
TRBV3-1	.	.	TRBJ2-1	CASSQGGAGNEQFF	TGTGCCAGCAGCCAAGGGGGGGCCGGGAATGAGCAGTTCTTC
TRBV20-1	.	.	TRBJ2-7	CSASYAGKSYEQYF	TGCAGTGCTAGTTATGCGGGAAAGTCCTACGAGCAGTACTTC
TRBV19	few	.	TRBJ2-7	CASNSPAYSFEQYF	TGTGCCAGTAATTCCCCGGCCTACAGTTTCGAGCAGTACTTC
TRBV7-2	.	.	TRBJ2-5	CASSPQAVGLGETQYF	TGTGCCAGCAGCCCCCAAGCCGTAGGCTTGGGGGAGACCCAGTACTTC
TRBV5-4	once	TRBD2	TRBJ2-2	CASSPSAGVYTGELFF	TGTGCCAGCAGCCCGTCGGCGGGAGTTTACACCGGGGAGCTGTTTTTT
TRBV12-3/TRBV12-4	.	TRBD1	TRBJ2-3	CARSFSTGGGSDTQYF	TGTGCCAGAAGTTTCTCTACAGGGGGCGGATCAGATACGCAGTATTTT
TRBV13	.	.	TRBJ2-7	CASSSGREPTYEQYF	TGTGCCAGCAGCTCAGGCAGGGAACCGACCTACGAGCAGTACTTC
TRBV15	.	.	TRBJ2-2	CATSRDPRPAGELFF	TGTGCCACCAGCAGAGATCCCCGACCGGCCGGGGAGCTGTTTTTT
TRBV4-2	few	.	TRBJ1-6	CASSQDGRTIRAPLHF	TGTGCCAGCAGCCAAGATGGGAGGACAATCAGGGCACCCCTCCACTTT
TRBV4-1	few	.	TRBJ2-1	CASSQGIRAHEQFF	TGCGCCAGCAGCCAAGGGATAAGGGCACATGAGCAGTTCTTC
TRBV7-9	.	.	TRBJ2-4	CASSLAVGEGIQYF	TGTGCCAGCAGCTTAGCCGTAGGAGAGGGCATTCAGTACTTC
TRBV12-5	few	.	TRBJ2-3	CASGVGQSTDTQYF	TGTGCTAGTGGTGTCGGACAGAGCACAGATACGCAGTATTTT
TRBV7-9	.	.	TRBJ1-1	CASSLVGAGYTEAFF	TGTGCCAGCAGCTTAGTGGGGGCAGGGTACACTGAAGCTTTCTTT
TRBV14	few	TRBD2	TRBJ2-1	CASSQAMTSGNSLNEQFF	TGTGCCAGCAGCCAAGCGATGACTAGCGGGAACTCCTTGAATGAGCAGTTCTTC
TRBV20-1	.	TRBD1	TRBJ1-2	CSARISPGQGTIGGYTF	TGCAGTGCTAGAATCTCACCGGGACAGGGAACCATCGGTGGCTACACCTTC
TRBV2	.	.	TRBJ2-4	CASSQGAKNIQYF	TGTGCCAGCAGTCAAGGGGCCAAAAACATTCAGTACTTC
TRBV27	.	.	TRBJ2-2	CASSRIPGELFF	TGTGCCAGCAGCAGAATACCCGGGGAGCTGTTTTTT
TRBV27	few	TRBD1	TRBJ2-6	CASSLSAGGAGANVLTF	TGTGCCAGCAGTTTAAGCGCAGGGGGCGCTGGGGCCAACGTCCTGACTTTC
TRBV5-1	.	.	TRBJ1-2	CASSLHRDNYGYTF	TGCGCCAGCAGCTTGCACAGGGATAACTATGGCTACACCTTC
TRBV7-6	few	.	TRBJ1-2	CASSLEVQGAYGYTF	TGTGCCAGCAGCTTAGAGGTCCAGGGCGCCTATGGCTACACCTTC
TRBV6-2/TRBV6-3	.	.	TRBJ2-1	CASSYSTTHYNEQFF	TGTGCCAGCAGTTACTCGACAACACACTACAATGAGCAGTTCTTC
TRBV29-1	.	.	TRBJ1-5	CSVEAGFNQPQHF	TGCAGCGTTGAAGCAGGATTCAATCAGCCCCAGCATTTT
TRBV9	.	.	TRBJ2-5	CASSVDGQTETQYF	TGTGCCAGCAGCGTAGATGGACAGACAGAGACCCAGTACTTC
TRBV18	.	.	TRBJ2-5	CASSPPGTAQETQYF	TGTGCCAGCTCACCGCCCGGGACGGCCCAAGAGACCCAGTACTTC